The 12 T cell receptor beta chains below come from one sample, sequenced in a study of early T cells in non-severe SARS-CoV-2 infection. TCRdb reprocessed the 5' RACE reads with MiXCR, giving one entry per CDR3 protein. The sample yields some 45,000 distinct CDR3 sequences, roughly 4% seen once. Sequencing was done on a sample of whole blood. The receptors derive from an adult who was a healthcare worker with PCR-confirmed SARS-CoV-2 infection or an uninfected control (not recorded which).

This clonotype was seen at least ten times. The chain uses TRBV7-6 and TRBJ2-3; no clear D. V lost 0 bases to trimming and J lost 2 bases, with 3 bases between them. Germline CDR1 and CDR2: SGHVS and FNYEAQ. This CDR3 is built from 13 residues. The CDR3 reads CASSLAFTDTQYF. DNA for the CDR3: TGTGCCAGCAGCTTAGCTTTCACAGATACGCAGTATTTT.

This clonotype was seen ten or more times. The chain recombines TRBV29-1 with TRBJ2-1, with D unclear. From germline, CDR1 is SQVTM and CDR2 ANQGSEA. V dropped 7 bases and J dropped 2 bases, with 9 bases sitting between them. There are 12 residues in the CDR3. The CDR3 loop reads CSETGAYNEQFF. The CDR3 DNA reads TGCAGCGAAACCGGAGCCTACAATGAGCAGTTCTTC.

This clonotype was detected ten times or more. The chain employs TRBV24-1 and TRBJ2-5, with a tentative D call TRBD1 (6 bases). V lost 4 bases and J lost 2, with 16 bases in between. This CDR3 has 16 amino acids. Germline V lookup: CDR1 KGHDR, CDR2 SFDVKD. The CDR3 DNA reads TGTGCCACCAGTGAGCCAGGGGATACCCTTCAAGAGACCCAGTACTTC. Translated: CATSEPGDTLQETQYF.

This clonotype was recorded many times. This chain connects TRBV5-1 to TRBJ2-1; TRBD2 might be the D (5 bases). The ends were cut back, 4 bases at V and 8 bases at J, with 19 bases in the middle. This CDR3 spans 15 amino acids. Per germline, CDR1 SGHRS and CDR2 YFSETQ. This CDR3 is CASSVGVVVYDEQFF. CDR3 in DNA: TGCGCCAGCAGCGTGGGAGTAGTGGTTTACGATGAGCAGTTCTTC.

The chain is built from TRBV7-9 and TRBJ2-1, with 10 bases that match TRBD1. V was clipped by 6 bases and J by 5 bases; unmatched bases: 7. Germline CDR1 is SEHNR and CDR2 is FQNEAQ (reference sequence). The CDR3 length is 15 residues. In nucleotides, the CDR3 is TGTGCCAGCAGATCAACCGGGACAGGGGACAATGAGCAGTTCTTC. This sequence encodes CASRSTGTGDNEQFF. Full variable domain (missing parts from reference TRBV7-9 and TRBJ2-1): DTGVSQNPRHKITKRGQNVTFRCDPISEHNRLYWYRQTLGQGPEFLTYFQNEAQLEKSRLLSDRFSAERPKGSFSTLEIQRTEQGDSAMYLCASRSTGTGDNEQFFGPGTRLTVL.

This clonotype was recorded many times. The rearrangement joins TRBV27 to TRBJ1-2, with D hard to call. The CDR3 is 17 residues long. Trimming removed 2 bases from V and 8 bases from J, with 24 bases in between. Per germline, CDR1 MNHEY and CDR2 SMNVEV (reference sequence). CDR3 amino acids: CASSLGMLGSAGRGYTF. The CDR3, as DNA: TGTGCCAGCAGTTTAGGAATGTTGGGGTCCGCCGGGAGGGGCTACACCTTC.

This clonotype showed up many times. This chain uses TRBV7-2 with TRBJ2-1, with TRBD1 matching 7 bases. J gave up 4 bases and V 2 bases, and 11 bases lay outside the gene matches. This CDR3 has 17 amino acids. Germline lookup yields CDR1 SGHTA and CDR2 FQGNSA. CDR3 loop: CASSLLSGQNFYNEQFF. CDR3 coding DNA: TGTGCCAGCAGCTTACTATCGGGACAGAACTTTTACAATGAGCAGTTCTTC.

The genes are TRBV20-1 and TRBJ1-1, with D uncertain. The V gene's germline CDR1 is DFQATT and CDR2 SNEGSKA (reference sequence). The V end was cut by 1 base, the J end by 0 bases, with 0 bases between. This CDR3 spans 11 amino acids. The CDR3 DNA reads as TGCAGTGCTAGAGTGAACACTGAAGCTTTCTTT. Residues: CSARVNTEAFF.

This clonotype came up many times. The gene calls are TRBV7-8 and TRBJ2-2; 15 nucleotides match TRBD2. The V segment lost 1 base and the J segment 6 bases; nucleotides outside the gene matches: 6. The CDR3 consists of 18 residues. Germline CDR1 is SGHVS and CDR2 is FQNEAQ. The CDR3: CASSLGTSGRAVPGELFF. In DNA, the CDR3 is TGTGCCAGCAGCTTAGGGACTAGCGGGAGGGCCGTTCCCGGGGAGCTGTTTTTT.

The J gene is TRBJ1-2, the V gene TRBV18; D gene unclear. The V gene lost 1 base and the J gene lost 7 bases, with 13 bases spanning the gap. This CDR3 region has 14 residues. The V gene's germline CDR1 is KGHSH and CDR2 LQKENI. The CDR3 DNA follows: TGTGCCAGCTCACCACTCGAAAGTTCGCCTGGCTACACCTTC. This translates into CASSPLESSPGYTF.

The sample holds a few counts of this clonotype. The chain couples TRBV27 to TRBJ2-2, with TRBD2 matching 8 bases. The V and J ends lost 5 bases and 3 bases, in that order; junction bases with no gene match: 8. This CDR3 has 16 residues. CDR1 is MNHEY, CDR2 SMNVEV, per germline (reference sequence). The CDR3 sequence is CASSPRLAFDTGELFF. CDR3 sequence (DNA): TGTGCCAGCAGTCCGAGACTAGCGTTTGACACCGGGGAGCTGTTTTTT.

This clonotype was counted at least ten times. The chain recombines TRBV12-3 or TRBV12-4 with TRBJ1-1, with a tentative D call TRBD1 (5 bases). Deletions cut 5 bases from V and 8 bases from J, with 15 bases between. The CDR3 length is 13 residues. CDR3: CASSPLVGTEAFF. DNA of the CDR3: TGTGCCAGCAGTCCTCTGGTGGGGACCGAAGCTTTCTTT.